These 5 T cell receptor beta chains were all obtained from the same sample, sequenced in a study of human T cells and chemical hapten exposure. MiXCR, run by TCRdb on the 5' RACE reads, gives a single entry per CDR3 protein. The sample carries over 95,000 distinct CDR3 sequences, approximately 20% recorded once. The authors extracted total RNA from unfractionated whole blood. The receptors here all came from a human donor in good health.

This clonotype was counted only a few times. Compared with germline, one end of the junction differs, possibly owing to a read error. The rearrangement uses TRBV5-1 and TRBJ1-1; tentatively, D is TRBD1 (6 bases). This CDR3 is built from 14 residues. The V gene's germline CDR1 is SGHRS and CDR2 YFSETQ. CDR3 DNA: TGCGCCAGCAGCTCCGGGACACCGAACGCTGAAGCTTTCTTT. It translates to CASSSGTPNAEAFF.

The rearrangement uses TRBV27 and TRBJ2-2; 7 positions match TRBD1. Germline CDR1 and CDR2: MNHEY and SMNVEV (reference sequence). Trimming took 5 bases from V and 6 from J; bases not matched to a gene: 6. The CDR3 is 14 amino acids. The CDR3 nucleotides read TGTGCCAGCAGTGCGACAGGGTTGTCCGGGGAGCTGTTTTTT. This translates into CASSATGLSGELFF.

The CDR3 is CASDEAWSYTF. The DNA of the CDR3 is TGTGCCAGTGATGAGGCCTGGTCCTACACCTTC. The chain uses TRBV6-1 and TRBJ1-2; D not resolved. The CDR3 is made up of 11 amino acids. Trimming took off 9 bases at V and 10 bases at J, with 15 bases between the two ends. Germline assignment: CDR1 MNHNS and CDR2 SASEGT.

The chain recombines TRBV14 with TRBJ1-1; 8 positions match TRBD1. CDR1 SGHDN and CDR2 FVKESK come from the germline V gene. Trimming removed 3 bases from V and 0 bases from J; junction bases left unmatched: 3. This CDR3 has 15 residues. The CDR3 sequence: CASSQRTGLNTEAFF. The CDR3 coding sequence is TGTGCCAGCAGCCAGAGGACAGGGCTGAACACTGAAGCTTTCTTT.

This clonotype was detected a few times. The V gene is TRBV5-1, the J gene TRBJ2-5, with 8 bases aligning to TRBD1. The CDR3 consists of 14 residues. Germline loops: CDR1 SGHRS, CDR2 YFSETQ. Trimming took 4 bases from V and 1 from J; bases not matched to a gene: 3. CDR3 loop: CASSAGQAQETQYF. DNA of the CDR3: TGCGCCAGCAGCGCGGGACAGGCCCAAGAGACCCAGTACTTC. Together with reference TRBV5-1 and TRBJ2-5, the CDR3 gives the full variable domain: KAGVTQTPRYLIKTRGQQVTLSCSPISGHRSVSWYQQTPGQGLQFLFEYFSETQRNKGNFPGRFSGRQFSNSRSEMNVSTLELGDSALYLCASSAGQAQETQYFGPGTRLLVL.